This T cell receptor (beta chain) was sequenced for a study of T cell responses to AZD1222 COVID-19 vaccine. Overall study findings and caveats: Of the AZD1222 recipients, only six or seven were seropositive at baseline.

As regards this clone: Its antigen remains unidentified.

The CDR3 consists of 15 residues. V lost 7 bases to trimming and J lost 9 bases; unmatched junction nucleotides: 15. Germline V gene lookup returns CDR1 SNHLY and CDR2 FYNNEI. Measured with immunoSEQ multiplex PCR; TCRdb has only the in-frame clones, and not every one. The data show some 150,000 clones, over 80% seen once. The sample here was peripheral blood, taken 28 days after the second dose of the MenACWY control vaccine. The chain joins TRBV2 to TRBJ2-1; 7 bases match TRBD2. The source of this sequence is an adult who received the MenACWY meningococcal vaccine as a control. The CDR3 bases are TGTGCCAGCACCTTTATCGGGGGGAGGGCCTCTGAGCAGTTCTTC. The encoded protein is CASTFIGGRASEQFF.